The T cell receptor beta chain under discussion was sequenced for a study of blood T cell repertoires in COVID-19. Study information: The United States, Italy and Spain were the sources of the acute and convalescent COVID-19 samples. Nucleic acid was either cDNA or gDNA, and it came from T cells, B-cell-depleted T cells, or PBMCs.

Original data processing: Reference gene primer amplification yielded estimated nucleated cell counts. Data came from immunoSEQ multiplex PCR; TCRdb stores just in-frame clones and leaves some out. V, J and clone size reflect that table, while D and trimming were determined from the DNA. The repertoire holds roughly 200,000 clones, roughly 77% seen once, with almost 6% in the top ten. This CDR3 region has 15 residues. Unmatched junction bases numbered 6, after V lost 4 bases and J lost 4 bases. The germline V gene has CDR1 SEHNR and CDR2 FQNEAQ (reference sequence). Sequenced: peripheral blood. The rearrangement uses TRBV7-9 and TRBJ1-4, with 7 positions matching TRBD1. The origin of this receptor is a woman aged 40 to 50 with COVID-19, enrolled during active disease. CDR3 bases: TGTGCCAGCAGCTCACAGGGGTTCAGTAATGAAAAACTGTTTTTT. Its protein is CASSSQGFSNEKLFF.